This passage covers 18 T cell receptor beta chains from one sample sequenced in a study of blood T cell repertoires in COVID-19. The assay was immunoSEQ multiplex PCR, and TCRdb's table has in-frame clones only and misses some. Of about 370,000 clones listed, around 87% are singletons. The sequenced sample consisted of peripheral blood. Receptor source: a woman aged 25 to 45 with COVID-19, enrolled during active disease.

The genes are TRBV5-6 and TRBJ1-2, with TRBD1 matching 7 bases. This CDR3 region has 14 residues. Germline values: CDR1 SGHDT, CDR2 YYEEEE. The J segment lost 4 bases and the V segment lost 4 bases, leaving 7 bases of the junction unmatched. CDR3 sequence reads: CASSNYRGPYGYTF. Written as DNA, the CDR3 is TGTGCCAGCAGCAACTACAGGGGCCCCTATGGCTACACCTTC.

This clone has only one observation. This rearrangement joins TRBV7-6 to TRBJ2-7; 9 bases fit TRBD1. Germline assignment: CDR1 SGHVS and CDR2 FNYEAQ. J lost 4 bases, V lost 5 bases, and 15 bases had no gene match. This CDR3 spans 17 amino acids. CDR3 DNA sequence: TGTGCCAGCAGCGCCCAATCCCCCGGGACAGGGCTTTACGAGCAGTACTTC. Translation gives CASSAQSPGTGLYEQYF. Together with reference TRBV7-6 and TRBJ2-7, the CDR3 gives the full variable domain: GAGVSQSPRYKVTKRGQDVALRCDPISGHVSLYWYRQALGQGPEFLTYFNYEAQQDKSGLPNDRFSAERPEGSISTLTIQRTEQRDSAMYRCASSAQSPGTGLYEQYFGPGTRLTVT.

The chain carries TRBV28 and TRBJ2-3, with D possibly TRBD2 on 5 matching bases. CDR3 length equals 19 residues. Trimming shortened V by 4 bases and J by 6 bases, and 29 bases separated the two germline ends. From germline, CDR1 is MDHEN and CDR2 SYDVKM. In nucleotides, the CDR3 is TGTGCCAGCAGTTCCCTCTTCTCAGGAGGCGGCGCCGTAAGGGATACGCAGTATTTT. Its protein product is CASSSLFSGGGAVRDTQYF. Full variable domain (outside the CDR3, taken from reference TRBV28 and TRBJ2-3): DVKVTQSSRYLVKRTGEKVFLECVQDMDHENMFWYRQDPGLGLRLIYFSYDVKMKEKGDIPEGYSVSREKKERFSLILESASTNQTSMYLCASSSLFSGGGAVRDTQYFGPGTRLTVL.

The V call is TRBV2, the J call TRBJ2-7, with 9 bases lining up with TRBD2. The germline V gene has CDR1 SNHLY and CDR2 FYNNEI. Unmatched junction bases numbered 13, after V lost 6 bases and J lost 4 bases. This CDR3 has 16 residues. DNA for the CDR3: TGTGCCAGCAGGAAACGGGGGCGGGAGGGCCTGTACGAGCAGTACTTC. Residues: CASRKRGREGLYEQYF.

The chain carries TRBV6-1 and TRBJ1-1; 9 bases are a match to TRBD1. This CDR3 contains 15 residues. The germline V gene encodes CDR1 MNHNS and CDR2 SASEGT. With V trimmed by 0 bases and J by 4 bases, 3 bases remained unmatched. CDR3 loop: CASSEAEDRGTEAFF. The CDR3 DNA sequence: TGTGCCAGCAGTGAAGCGGAGGACAGGGGCACTGAAGCTTTCTTT.

V usage is TRBV10-3 and J usage is TRBJ2-6; weak D call: TRBD1 (5 bases). Trimming stripped 7 bases from V and 3 bases from J, with 10 bases between. Per the germline V gene, CDR1 is ENHRY and CDR2 is SYGVKD. This CDR3 has 14 residues. CDR3 region: CAINGRVGANVLTF. In DNA form, the CDR3 reads TGTGCCATCAATGGCAGGGTTGGGGCCAACGTCCTGACTTTC.

The rearrangement uses TRBV7-6 and TRBJ1-5; D is uncertain. Germline loops: CDR1 SGHVS, CDR2 FNYEAQ. CDR3 size: 15 residues. V lost 1 base to trimming and J lost 3 bases, with 10 bases between them. In nucleotides, the CDR3 is TGTGCCAGCAGCTTAGAAACGGGAAACAATCAGCCCCAGCATTTT. Translating it yields CASSLETGNNQPQHF. The whole variable domain, filled in from reference TRBV7-6 and TRBJ1-5, reads GAGVSQSPRYKVTKRGQDVALRCDPISGHVSLYWYRQALGQGPEFLTYFNYEAQQDKSGLPNDRFSAERPEGSISTLTIQRTEQRDSAMYRCASSLETGNNQPQHFGDGTRLSIL.

V and J are TRBV6-5 and TRBJ1-2; perhaps TRBD1 as D (5 bases). Trimming pared 0 bases from V and 0 bases from J, leaving 5 bases between. This CDR3 has 14 residues. The germline CDR1 and CDR2 sequences are MNHEY and SVGAGI. Here the CDR3 reads CASSYSQANYGYTF. CDR3 DNA: TGTGCCAGCAGTTACTCACAGGCTAACTATGGCTACACCTTC.

The chain recombines TRBV3-1 (or the pseudogene TRBV3-2) with TRBJ2-1; perhaps TRBD1 as D (8 bases). Germline V CDR1 and CDR2: LGHDT, YNNKEL (reference sequence). The CDR3 has 11 residues. Trimming cost V 8 bases and J 10 bases, with 12 bases left between them. DNA for the CDR3: TGTGCCAGCCACAGGGGGGGCGAGCAGTTCTTC. Translating gives CASHRGGEQFF.

This chain uses TRBV2 with TRBJ2-5; perhaps TRBD2 as D (6 bases). V lost 5 bases, J lost 1 base, and 14 bases lay in between. Germline V gene lookup returns CDR1 SNHLY and CDR2 FYNNEI. The CDR3 is 15 amino acids. This chain's CDR3 is CASSFRGSLQETQYF. The DNA for the CDR3 is TGTGCCAGCAGTTTCCGGGGGTCCCTCCAAGAGACCCAGTACTTC.

This clone occurred once. The V and J genes are TRBV24-1 and TRBJ2-3; 7 bases map to TRBD2. The CDR3 is 15 residues long. Germline V lookup: CDR1 KGHDR, CDR2 SFDVKD. After removal of 8 bases from V and 3 bases from J, the junction contained 10 bases not matched to a gene. CDR3 bases: TGTGCCACCACGGCGGGAGAATATGGAACAGATACGCAGTATTTT. Translating it yields CATTAGEYGTDTQYF.

This clone came up once. The chain carries TRBV21-1 and TRBJ2-1; TRBD2 is taken as the D call from the table, unchecked against the DNA. TRBV21-1 is a recognized pseudogene. This CDR3 contains 17 residues. This chain's CDR3 is CASTSGTSGSGSNEQFF. In DNA form, the CDR3 reads TGTGCCAGCACCTCCGGGACTAGCGGATCAGGTTCCAATGAGCAGTTCTTC.

The chain combines TRBV10-2 with TRBJ2-2; D unresolved. V shed 5 bases and J shed 0 bases, with 7 bases lying between them. CDR1 is WSHSY, CDR2 SAAADI, per germline. The CDR3 spans 14 residues. Here the CDR3 reads CASSSQANTGELFF. The CDR3 coding sequence is TGCGCCAGCAGTAGTCAGGCGAACACCGGGGAGCTGTTTTTT.

V usage is TRBV7-3 and J usage is TRBJ2-2, with 7 positions matching TRBD2. V lost 4 bases, J lost 6 bases, and 2 bases stayed unmatched. Germline V gives CDR1 SGHTA, CDR2 FQGTGA. CDR3 length: 13 amino acids. CDR3: CASSSGLAGELFF. In DNA, the CDR3 is TGTGCCAGCAGCTCTGGACTAGCCGGGGAGCTGTTTTTT. The complete variable domain, with remaining parts taken from reference TRBV7-3 and TRBJ2-2, reads GAGVSQTPSNKVTEKGKYVELRCDPISGHTALYWYRQSLGQGPEFLIYFQGTGAADDSGLPNDRFFAVRPEGSVSTLKIQRTERGDSAVYLCASSSGLAGELFFGEGSRLTVL.

V is TRBV12-5 and J is TRBJ1-3; perhaps TRBD1 as D (5 bases). V shed 6 bases and J shed 0 bases, with 15 bases lying between them. This CDR3 has 16 amino acids. Germline CDR1 LGHNT, CDR2 FRNRAP. DNA for the CDR3: TGTGCTAGTGGGCAGGGCCCCGGGGGCTCTGGAAACACCATATATTTT. It specifies CASGQGPGGSGNTIYF. Full variable domain (missing parts from reference TRBV12-5 and TRBJ1-3): DARVTQTPRHKVTEMGQEVTMRCQPILGHNTVFWYRQTMMQGLELLAYFRNRAPLDDSGMPKDRFSAEMPDATLATLKIQPSEPRDSAVYFCASGQGPGGSGNTIYFGEGSWLTVV.

The chain carries TRBV19 and TRBJ2-3, with a weak D call TRBD1 (5 bases). V was trimmed by 8 bases and J by 9 bases, leaving 15 bases between them. In germline, CDR1 is LNHDA, CDR2 SQIVND (reference sequence). There are 12 residues in the CDR3. The chain's CDR3 is CASSTLPGTQYF. CDR3 in DNA: TGTGCCAGTTCGACACTTCCAGGGACGCAGTATTTT.

The sample holds a few counts of this clone. This chain links TRBV27 with TRBJ2-3, with 9 bases matching TRBD1. With V trimmed by 4 bases and J by 1 base, 0 bases remained unmatched. The CDR3 is made up of 14 amino acids. Germline CDR1 reads MNHEY; CDR2 reads SMNVEV (reference sequence). This chain's CDR3 is CASSWTGGTDTQYF. CDR3 sequence (DNA): TGTGCCAGCAGTTGGACAGGGGGCACAGATACGCAGTATTTT.

This chain connects TRBV19 to TRBJ2-7; the D gene is possibly TRBD1 (6 bases). From germline, CDR1 is LNHDA and CDR2 SQIVND (reference sequence). Trimming pared 8 bases from V and 6 bases from J, leaving 11 bases between. This CDR3 contains 11 residues. The CDR3 nucleotides read TGTGCCAGTTCAGGGGCTCGCGAGCAGTACTTC. Protein sequence: CASSGAREQYF.